This T cell receptor beta chain was documented in a study of blood T cell repertoires in COVID-19. Recruitment covered 20 to 25 US areas and drew participants whose ages spanned roughly 18 to 100 years. Two consecutive negative NP/OP PCR tests, clearance, or resolved symptoms defined Cohort 3 recovery. The assay was immunoSEQ multiplex PCR, and TCRdb's table has in-frame clones only and misses some. The sample has approximately 260,000 clones; 85% to 95% are singletons. The sample consisted of PBMCs or T cells enriched from blood (not recorded which). This sequence originates from a woman aged 18-29 years who had recovered from COVID-19.

In DNA, the CDR3 is TGTGCCAGCTCACCGCGGGACAGGGGCACCGGGGAGCTGTTTTTT. This translates into CASSPRDRGTGELFF. The chain joins TRBV18 to TRBJ2-2; 10 positions match TRBD1. This CDR3 has 15 amino acids. Per germline, CDR1 KGHSH and CDR2 LQKENI. V dropped 3 bases and J dropped 4; count of bases not matched to a gene: 2.